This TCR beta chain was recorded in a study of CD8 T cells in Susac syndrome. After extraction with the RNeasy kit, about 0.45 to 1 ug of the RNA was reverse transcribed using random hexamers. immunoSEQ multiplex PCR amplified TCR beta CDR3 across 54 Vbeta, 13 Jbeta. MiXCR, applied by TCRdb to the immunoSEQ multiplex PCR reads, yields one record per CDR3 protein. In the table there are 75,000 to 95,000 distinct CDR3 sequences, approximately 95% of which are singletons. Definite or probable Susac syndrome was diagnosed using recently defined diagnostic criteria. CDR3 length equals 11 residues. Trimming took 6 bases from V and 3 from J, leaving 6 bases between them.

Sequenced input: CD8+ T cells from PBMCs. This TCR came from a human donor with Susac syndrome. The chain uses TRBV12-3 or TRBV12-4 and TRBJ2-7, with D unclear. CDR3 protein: CASSIYYEQYF. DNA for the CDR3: TGTGCCAGCAGCATATACTACGAGCAGTACTTC.